This is a list of T cell receptor beta chains from one sample in a study of cytomegalovirus exposure and HLA in healthy donors. Produced via immunoSEQ multiplex PCR; TCRdb's table is partial and in-frame only. The sample holds 200,000 to 300,000 clones; over 80% are singletons and the top ten take 5% to 6%. The sample was PBMCs. Source of these receptors: a woman in her thirties or forties in good health and CMV-seropositive. CDR3s include the opening cysteine and the closing phenylalanine or tryptophan. The order of the fields is clone size, J gene, V gene, D gene, CDR3 protein, CDR3 DNA. D genes are given only for firm matches. Clone size is given for some rows only: seen once, a few or many times, or a class if the clone is expanded.

>few|TRBJ2-1|TRBV5-6|TRBD1
CASSLGDRAYNEQFF
TGTGCCAGCAGCTTGGGAGACAGGGCCTACAATGAGCAGTTCTTC
>-|TRBJ1-1|TRBV7-9|-
CASSLVRGAKAEAFF
TGTGCCAGCAGCTTAGTGCGGGGGGCTAAGGCTGAAGCTTTCTTT
>few|TRBJ1-1|TRBV6-6|-
CASSYLPDTLNTEAFF
TGTGCCAGCAGTTACCTTCCTGACACTCTGAACACTGAAGCTTTCTTT
>-|TRBJ1-1|TRBV6-6|TRBD1
CASSYQGAHTEAFF
TGTGCCAGCAGTTACCAGGGGGCGCATACTGAAGCTTTCTTT
>-|TRBJ1-1|TRBV5-5|-
CASSPRGENTEAFF
TGTGCCAGCAGCCCCCGGGGGGAGAACACTGAAGCTTTCTTT
>once|TRBJ1-2|TRBV10-1|-
CASSESTLFGGYTF
TGCGCCAGCAGTGAGTCGACTCTATTTGGGGGCTACACCTTC
>once|TRBJ2-3|TRBV28|-
CASSLWTIGDTQYF
TGTGCCAGCAGTCTCTGGACAATAGGAGATACGCAGTATTTT
>-|TRBJ2-3|TRBV30|-
CAWSIDDGQTRSDTQYF
TGTGCCTGGAGTATCGACGACGGACAGACGAGGTCAGATACGCAGTATTTT
>-|TRBJ2-3|TRBV27|-
CASSKQGSDTQYF
TGTGCCAGCAGTAAACAGGGATCAGATACGCAGTATTTT
>-|TRBJ2-7|TRBV9|-
CASSADVATEQYF
TGTGCCAGCAGCGCGGATGTAGCAACCGAGCAGTACTTC
>-|TRBJ1-3|TRBV25-1|TRBD1
CASSGAGQGEAGNTIYF
TGTGCCAGCAGTGGGGCAGGACAGGGGGAAGCTGGAAACACCATATATTTT
>-|TRBJ1-1|TRBV30|TRBD1
CAWSGQVEGEAFF
TGTGCCTGGAGCGGACAGGTTGAAGGGGAAGCTTTCTTT
>-|TRBJ2-7|TRBV7-2|-
CASSLFPPGNHYEQYF
TGTGCCAGCAGCTTATTCCCGCCAGGGAATCACTACGAGCAGTACTTC
>-|TRBJ2-1|TRBV5-4|TRBD2
CASRHRRASGAYNEQFF
TGTGCCAGCAGACATCGGCGGGCTAGCGGGGCGTACAATGAGCAGTTCTTC
>-|TRBJ1-3|TRBV6-1|TRBD1
CASRELTGGRGNTIYF
TGTGCCAGCAGGGAACTTACAGGGGGCCGTGGAAACACCATATATTTT
>-|TRBJ2-5|TRBV5-1|-
CASSPGGLQETQYF
TGCGCCAGCAGCCCGGGGGGCCTCCAAGAGACCCAGTACTTC
>-|TRBJ2-5|TRBV11-2|-
CASSSGGETQYF
TGTGCCAGCAGCTCCGGAGGAGAGACCCAGTACTTC
>-|TRBJ1-2|TRBV7-8|-
CASSAVNYGYTF
TGTGCCAGCAGCGCGGTTAACTATGGCTACACCTTC
>-|TRBJ1-1|TRBV20-1|-
CSAHSGGEAFF
TGCAGTGCCCATTCGGGGGGGGAAGCTTTCTTT
>-|TRBJ2-7|TRBV27|-
CASSQGGPREQYF
TGTGCCAGCAGCCAAGGGGGTCCTCGGGAGCAGTACTTC
>-|TRBJ1-1|TRBV7-9|-
CSSSPRGTEAFF
TGTTCCAGCAGCCCCAGGGGAACTGAAGCTTTCTTT
>-|TRBJ2-1|TRBV6-5|TRBD2
CASSYWWGGGANEQFF
TGTGCCAGCAGTTATTGGTGGGGCGGGGGGGCCAATGAGCAGTTCTTC
>-|TRBJ2-2|TRBV19|TRBD2
CAIRDYAAGELFF
TGTGCCATCCGGGACTACGCAGCCGGGGAGCTGTTTTTT
>-|TRBJ2-7|TRBV6-5|-
CASRDSVTYEQYF
TGTGCCAGCAGGGATAGCGTCACATACGAGCAGTACTTC
>-|TRBJ1-4|TRBV5-4|-
CASRPDSKTNEKLFF
TGTGCCAGCAGACCAGACAGCAAAACTAATGAAAAACTGTTTTTT
>-|TRBJ2-7|TRBV9|TRBD2
CASSPRTSGAEQYF
TGTGCCAGCAGCCCCCGGACTAGCGGGGCCGAGCAGTACTTC
>-|TRBJ1-5|TRBV7-2|TRBD1
CASSQTWTGVQPQHF
TGCGCCAGCAGCCAGACCTGGACAGGGGTTCAGCCCCAGCATTTT